This T cell receptor (beta chain) derives from a study of blood T cells in healthy people across ages. Notes on the study in general: Per million T cells, TCR beta diversity dropped about linearly as age rose.

Caucasian individuals from Russia who were healthy and aged 6 to 90 acted as donors. PBMCs, at least 6 million per sample, were isolated. Then a second PCR, running about 7 to 11 cycles, was carried out with a sample-barcoded 5' primer and a J-beta primer mix. Every cDNA was tagged by a template-switch adaptor with 12 random nucleotides. TCRdb reprocessed the 5' RACE reads via MiXCR and lists one record per CDR3 protein. There are about 1.4 million distinct CDR3 sequences in the sample; almost 60% occur only once, and about 6.3% lies in the top ten. The V gene end was trimmed by 4 bases and the J gene end by 10 bases; junction bases not matched to a gene: 11. CDR1 is DFQATT and CDR2 is SNEGSKA in the germline V gene (reference sequence). The CDR3 is 13 amino acids. This clonotype turned up a few times. Its antigen is undetermined.

The genes are TRBV20-1 and TRBJ2-3; TRBD1 matches 7 bases. The source is a man aged 18 to 30 in good health. Sequencing was carried out using blood. The chain's CDR3 is CSATRQGEGAQYF. In DNA form, the CDR3 reads TGCAGTGCTACCCGACAGGGCGAAGGAGCGCAGTATTTT.